This entry lists 6 T cell receptor beta chains sequenced from one sample in a study of T cells expressing NK-cell markers (dated by TCRdb to 2019 to 2021). The library was produced with 5' RACE. TCRdb lists the instrument as Illumina HiSeq 2000. TCRdb reprocessed the raw reads; every CDR3 protein sequence is a single record, and DNA is not supplied. The sample table includes about 300,000 distinct CDR3 sequences. Together, the top ten hold more than 3.5% of the sample. The sample consisted of blood T cells: a sorted CD56 or NKG2C T cell subset, CD4+ or CD8+ T cells, or bulk PBMC T cells (not recorded which). The receptors were gathered from a woman between 18 and 70 years old in good health.

This chain connects TRBV25-1 to TRBJ1-3; TCRdb gives TRBD1 as the D gene, but with no DNA this cannot be confirmed. The length of the CDR3 is 16 residues. Germline V gives CDR1 MGHDK, CDR2 SYGVNS. The CDR3 spells CASSEYLAGDGNTIYF.

CDR3 residues: CASSPRLAGSNTGELFF. The chain joins TRBV5-1 to TRBJ2-2; TCRdb gives TRBD2 as the D gene, but with no DNA this cannot be confirmed. Germline V gives CDR1 SGHRS, CDR2 YFSETQ. The CDR3 length is 17 residues.

V gene TRBV6-2 or TRBV6-3 combines with J gene TRBJ2-4; the D call from TCRdb, TRBD2, cannot be confirmed without DNA. Germline CDR1 MNHEY, CDR2 SVGEGT. This CDR3 is 18 amino acids long. The CDR3 sequence: CASSYSWMDSGVKNIQYF.

This rearrangement joins TRBV7-9 to TRBJ2-1; TCRdb's D gene call, TRBD1, goes unchecked for lack of DNA. The CDR3 sequence is 16 residues long. Germline V CDR1 and CDR2: SEHNR, FQNEAQ (reference sequence). The CDR3 protein is CASSSTGDGAYNEQFF.

This rearrangement joins TRBV28 to TRBJ2-7; TCRdb lists TRBD2, though no DNA is available to test this call. CDR3 length: 14 amino acids. Germline V gene lookup returns CDR1 MDHEN and CDR2 SYDVKM. The CDR3 spells CASSLVAGHYEQYF.

J is TRBJ2-5 and V is TRBV11-2; TCRdb's D gene call, TRBD2, goes unchecked for lack of DNA. The CDR3 spans 17 residues. Germline lookup yields CDR1 SGHAT and CDR2 FQNNGV. This CDR3 is CASSRGTSGPYQETQYF.